The sample holds many counts of the clone carrying this T cell receptor beta chain. Antigen unknown. Researchers defined stable Graves' hyperthyroidism as no ophthalmopathy progression within 18 months. Exclusion followed for patients with uncontrolled infection, other autoimmune disease, pregnancy or lactation. This sample is part of a study of T cells in Graves' hyperthyroidism and ophthalmopathy. Amplified TCR beta CDR3 regions derived from RNA transcripts. When the TCR CDR3 underwent first-round RT-PCR, the HTBI primer set was used. TCRdb reprocessed the multiplex PCR reads via MiXCR and lists one record per CDR3 protein. The data contain more than 600,000 distinct CDR3 sequences, about a sixth of them singletons. V was pared by 6 bases and J by 4 bases, with 13 bases between. Germline CDR1 and CDR2: MNHNS and SASEGT. The CDR3 has 14 residues. General observations from the study: Blood samples included most of the expanded thyroid clonotypes exceeding 0.001. Prediction of ophthalmopathy progression came a median about 6 months pre-onset.

The chain joins TRBV6-1 to TRBJ2-1; D is unresolved. This receptor was identified in a man in his late teens or twenties with Graves' hyperthyroidism. The sequenced sample was blood. The CDR3 loop is CASSASYYYNEQFF. The DNA for the CDR3 is TGTGCCAGCAGCGCGTCCTACTATTACAATGAGCAGTTCTTC.